The table lists the clone carrying this TCR beta chain with many counts. Its antigen is not known. The CDR3 regions of TCR beta were amplified from RNA transcripts. When the TCR CDR3 underwent first-round RT-PCR, the HTBI primer set was used. Using its own MiXCR run on the multiplex PCR reads, TCRdb lists one record per CDR3 protein. The profile covers about 410,000 distinct CDR3 sequences, with roughly 14% appearing a single time and roughly a fifth taken by the ten largest. These data belong to a study of T cells in Graves' hyperthyroidism and ophthalmopathy. The CDR3 has 14 amino acids. Trimming shortened V by 0 bases and J by 8 bases, and 11 bases separated the two germline ends. Per germline, CDR1 KGHSH and CDR2 LQKENI. Study conclusions and caveats: Ophthalmopathy cases were set apart from stable hyperthyroidism by a 13 V-J model. Ophthalmopathy got predicted by the model a median roughly 6.1 months before its onset.

The gene calls are TRBV18 and TRBJ2-1, with a possible D match to TRBD2 (6 bases). This receptor was taken from a woman in her 30s with Graves' ophthalmopathy. The specimen sequenced was blood. This CDR3 reads CASSPPQRGYEQFF. The CDR3 nucleotides read TGTGCCAGCTCACCACCGCAACGGGGGTATGAGCAGTTCTTC.